The 30 T cell receptor beta chains presented below share a single source sample, sequenced in a study of T-cell memory formation after mild COVID-19. TCRdb reprocessed the 5' RACE reads via MiXCR and lists one record per CDR3 protein. The sample consists of roughly 150,000 distinct CDR3 sequences, 10% to 15% of them appearing once. Material for sequencing was PBMCs or a T cell subset sorted from them (not recorded which). These receptors were collected from a man between 18 and 35 years old who had mild COVID-19 (a few samples of this study predate the infection). Cell type and time point are not known.

This clonotype appeared a few times. The chain uses TRBV15 and TRBJ1-1; 8 nucleotides line up with TRBD1. The CDR3 contains 15 residues. Per the germline V gene, CDR1 is LNHNV and CDR2 is YYDKDF (reference sequence). Germline trimming cut 1 base from V and 4 bases from J; bases unmatched to any gene: 5. CDR3 DNA sequence: TGTGCCACCAGCAGAGGCCAGGGGGCCGGCACTGAAGCTTTCTTT. Translated: CATSRGQGAGTEAFF.

The chain combines TRBV4-2 with TRBJ2-7; D possibly uses TRBD1 or TRBD2 (7 bases each). The CDR3 extends over 15 amino acids. V was trimmed by 8 bases and J by 0 bases, leaving 17 bases between them. Germline V CDR1 and CDR2: LGHNA, YNFKEQ. The DNA for the CDR3 is TGTGCCAGCGCTGGGGGCAGGGGGGGCTCCTACGAGCAGTACTTC. Protein product: CASAGGRGGSYEQYF.

The chain combines TRBV7-2 with TRBJ2-7; 8 positions match TRBD1. This CDR3 comprises 13 residues. The germline V gene encodes CDR1 SGHTA and CDR2 FQGNSA. The J segment lost 6 bases and the V segment lost 5 bases, leaving 6 bases of the junction unmatched. CDR3 protein: CASSGTDRGEQYF. The CDR3 DNA is TGTGCCAGCAGCGGTACCGACAGGGGCGAGCAGTACTTC.

This sequence joins TRBV10-3 and TRBJ2-7, with a tentative D call TRBD2 (5 bases). CDR3 length: 14 amino acids. The V end was cut by 7 bases, the J end by 7 bases, with 20 bases between. Germline assignment: CDR1 ENHRY and CDR2 SYGVKD. The CDR3 protein is CAINRGNAVWEQYF. In nucleotides, the CDR3 is TGTGCCATCAACCGGGGTAATGCCGTGTGGGAGCAGTACTTC.

This clonotype was seen more than once but under ten times. V gene TRBV7-9 combines with J gene TRBJ1-1; tentative D call: TRBD1 (5 bases). This CDR3 has 13 amino acids. The germline V gene has CDR1 SEHNR and CDR2 FQNEAQ (reference sequence). V was cut by 5 bases and J by 6 bases, with 13 bases left in between. The CDR3 DNA is TGTGCCAGCAGCCTCGTATGGGGCCCTGAAGCTTTCTTT. Protein: CASSLVWGPEAFF.

This clonotype was counted only a few times. The genes are TRBV4-1 and TRBJ2-7; 9 nucleotides align to TRBD1. CDR3 size: 14 residues. Germline assignment: CDR1 MGHRA and CDR2 YSYEKL. Germline trimming cut 2 bases from V and 9 bases from J; bases unmatched to any gene: 8. The CDR3 sequence: CASSQPGQGARQYV. The CDR3 DNA is TGCGCCAGCAGCCAACCGGGACAGGGCGCACGGCAGTACGTC.

This clonotype turned up a few times. The genes are TRBV5-1 and TRBJ1-4; D unresolved. With 3 bases removed from V and 5 bases from J, the gap between germline ends came to 8 bases. Germline lookup yields CDR1 SGHRS and CDR2 YFSETQ. The CDR3 consists of 13 residues. The CDR3: CASSSIPNEKLFF. CDR3 sequence (DNA): TGCGCCAGCAGCTCCATCCCCAATGAAAAACTGTTTTTT.

Written as DNA, the CDR3 is TGTGCCAGCAGTGAATTGGGCAGGGTCCCCCAAGAGACCCAGTACTTC. It specifies CASSELGRVPQETQYF. The genes are TRBV25-1 and TRBJ2-5; a possible D gene is TRBD1 (5 bases). The V and J ends lost 1 base and 1 base respectively, with 13 bases between them. Germline CDR1 and CDR2: MGHDK and SYGVNS. The CDR3 contains 16 residues. Supplemented by reference TRBV25-1 and TRBJ2-5, the full variable domain reads EADIYQTPRYLVIGTGKKITLECSQTMGHDKMYWYQQDPGMELHLIHYSYGVNSTEKGDLSSESTVSRIRTEHFPLTLESARPSHTSQYLCASSELGRVPQETQYFGPGTRLLVL.

The chain carries TRBV4-3 and TRBJ2-3; possible D gene TRBD2, 6 bases. The CDR3 length is 14 residues. Looked up from germline, CDR1 is LGHNA and CDR2 is YSLEER. With 4 bases removed from V and 3 bases from J, the gap between germline ends came to 11 bases. CDR3: CASSPGVGTDTQYF. CDR3 sequence (DNA): TGCGCCAGCAGCCCGGGGGTCGGAACAGATACGCAGTATTTT.

The chain couples TRBV5-1 to TRBJ2-3, with D perhaps being TRBD1 or TRBD2 (5 bases each). In germline, CDR1 is SGHRS, CDR2 YFSETQ. The CDR3 is made up of 12 amino acids. Trimming pared 8 bases from V and 6 bases from J, leaving 13 bases between. CDR3 nucleotide sequence: TGCGCCAGTGGTCGGGGCGCGGATACGCAGTATTTT. Translation gives CASGRGADTQYF.

This clonotype occurred a few times. The rearrangement uses TRBV3-1 and TRBJ2-3; D remains ambiguous. The CDR3 contains 13 residues. CDR1 and CDR2 from the germline V gene are LGHDT and YNNKEL (reference sequence). V lost 2 bases and J 4 bases, leaving 7 bases between the germline ends. The CDR3 bases are TGTGCCAGCAGCCAATGGGTTTCAGATACGCAGTATTTT. The encoded protein is CASSQWVSDTQYF.

In its sample, this clonotype was seen many times. The chain is built from TRBV5-1 and TRBJ2-5; the D call may be TRBD1 or TRBD2 (5 bases each). Trimming cost V 1 base and J 1 base, with 11 bases left between them. CDR3 length: 15 residues. CDR1 and CDR2 (germline): SGHRS, YFSETQ. DNA for the CDR3: TGCGCCAGCAGCTTGATGGGGGAGCCCCAAGAGACCCAGTACTTC. Its protein product is CASSLMGEPQETQYF.

Written as DNA, the CDR3 is TGTGCTAGTGGTTTGGTACAGTCCACAGATACGCAGTATTTT. Its protein is CASGLVQSTDTQYF. The chain recombines TRBV12-5 with TRBJ2-3; D is ambiguous. The V end lost 0 bases, the J end lost 2 bases, and 6 bases lay between the germline ends. In germline, CDR1 is LGHNT, CDR2 FRNRAP. The CDR3 sequence is 14 residues long.

This clonotype was observed many times. The gene calls are TRBV11-2 and TRBJ2-3; D not certain. Trimming removed 3 bases at V and 6 bases at J, with 7 bases between. The CDR3 contains 12 residues. Germline values: CDR1 SGHAT, CDR2 FQNNGV. DNA for the CDR3: TGTGCCAGCAGCTTTTCCCGCGATACGCAGTATTTT. Its translation: CASSFSRDTQYF.

Ten or more counts support this clonotype. This sequence joins TRBV20-1 and TRBJ2-7; D may be TRBD2 (7 bases). The CDR3 covers 14 residues. Deletions cut 4 bases from V and 3 bases from J, with 16 bases between. Per the germline V gene, CDR1 is DFQATT and CDR2 is SNEGSKA (reference sequence). The CDR3 protein is CSAIPGGGSYEQYV. For the CDR3, the DNA is TGCAGTGCTATACCAGGCGGGGGCAGCTACGAGCAGTACGTC.

The chain carries TRBV20-1 and TRBJ2-5; 9 positions match TRBD2. Germline V gene lookup returns CDR1 DFQATT and CDR2 SNEGSKA (reference sequence). This CDR3 is 16 amino acids long. V trimming: 1 base; J trimming: 0 bases; junction bases outside the gene matches: 6. DNA of the CDR3: TGCAGTGCTAGAGCCGTAGCGGGGGAGTACCAAGAGACCCAGTACTTC. This sequence encodes CSARAVAGEYQETQYF.

The chain carries TRBV9 and TRBJ2-1; tentative D call: TRBD2 (6 bases). Germline V gives CDR1 SGDLS, CDR2 YYNGEE. Trimming took 0 bases from V and 4 from J, leaving 11 bases between them. The CDR3 length is 15 residues. The CDR3 sequence: CASSVGGDVYNEQFF. The CDR3 DNA follows: TGTGCCAGCAGCGTAGGGGGGGACGTGTACAATGAGCAGTTCTTC.

This clonotype was seen only a few times. The chain recombines TRBV9 with TRBJ1-4; a weak D match, TRBD1 (5 bases). The CDR3 is made up of 14 amino acids. Per germline, CDR1 SGDLS and CDR2 YYNGEE. The germline V and J ends were trimmed by 5 bases and 0 bases, with 8 bases remaining between them. For the CDR3, the DNA is TGTGCCAGCAGTGGGACGGCAACTAATGAAAAACTGTTTTTT. This encodes CASSGTATNEKLFF.

The CDR3 protein is CASRERDRAPSEAFF. In nucleotides, the CDR3 is TGTGCCAGCAGGGAACGAGATAGGGCTCCCTCTGAAGCTTTCTTT. The rearrangement uses TRBV28 and TRBJ1-1, with no clear D. The CDR3 consists of 15 residues. Looked up from germline, CDR1 is MDHEN and CDR2 is SYDVKM. V lost 6 bases and J 6 bases, leaving 20 bases between the germline ends.

The gene calls are TRBV28 and TRBJ1-2; D may be TRBD1 (5 bases). V gave up 5 bases and J gave up 4 bases, with 11 bases separating them. Germline values: CDR1 MDHEN, CDR2 SYDVKM. This CDR3 region has 13 residues. CDR3 loop: CASSAGRGYGYTF. The CDR3 DNA reads TGTGCCAGCAGTGCCGGTAGGGGCTATGGCTACACCTTC.

This clonotype has only a few counts. The J gene is TRBJ2-3, the V gene TRBV10-1, with 8 bases that match TRBD2. V lost 8 bases to trimming and J lost 3 bases; unmatched junction nucleotides: 4. CDR3 size: 13 residues. Germline V gene data show CDR1 as WNHNN and CDR2 as SYGVQD (reference sequence). The CDR3 here is CASAGGATDTQYF. The CDR3 DNA is TGCGCCAGCGCGGGGGGCGCGACAGATACGCAGTATTTT.

This clonotype was detected a few times. This chain connects TRBV20-1 to TRBJ1-1; TRBD1 might be the D (6 bases). There are 14 residues in the CDR3. Trimming left V 6 bases short and J 0 bases short, with 14 bases between. Germline V CDR1 and CDR2: DFQATT, SNEGSKA (reference sequence). The CDR3 DNA sequence: TGCAGTGCGCCTCAAACAGGGATGAACACTGAAGCTTTCTTT. Its protein is CSAPQTGMNTEAFF.

CDR3 sequence reads: CASSFRRQGRGGYTF. The CDR3 DNA reads TGTGCCAGCAGCTTTCGGCGACAGGGGAGGGGTGGCTACACCTTC. V and J are TRBV7-2 and TRBJ1-2; TRBD1 matches at 8 bases. With V trimmed by 3 bases and J by 7 bases, 10 bases remained unmatched. This CDR3 is built from 15 residues. CDR1 and CDR2 from the germline V gene are SGHTA and FQGNSA.

This clonotype was observed a handful of times. This chain uses TRBV7-3 with TRBJ1-1, with TRBD1 matching over 7 bases. V lost 6 bases, J lost 3 bases, and 4 bases stayed unmatched. The CDR3 loop spans 13 amino acids. Germline assignment: CDR1 SGHTA and CDR2 FQGTGA. In DNA form, the CDR3 reads TGTGCCAGCAGACACGACAGGGACACTGAAGCTTTCTTT. It yields the protein CASRHDRDTEAFF.

CDR3 loop: CASSLWNDYYGYTF. The CDR3 DNA follows: TGCGCCAGCAGCTTGTGGAACGATTACTATGGCTACACCTTC. The chain recombines TRBV5-1 with TRBJ1-2; D remains unclear. The germline gives CDR1 SGHRS, CDR2 YFSETQ. This CDR3 has 14 amino acids. Trimming pared 1 base from V and 3 bases from J, leaving 10 bases between. Supplemented by reference TRBV5-1 and TRBJ1-2, the full variable domain reads KAGVTQTPRYLIKTRGQQVTLSCSPISGHRSVSWYQQTPGQGLQFLFEYFSETQRNKGNFPGRFSGRQFSNSRSEMNVSTLELGDSALYLCASSLWNDYYGYTFGSGTRLTVV.

On this clonotype itself: This could be a read error, since a much larger clone is one nucleotide away. V usage is TRBV2 and J usage is TRBJ1-5, with 8 bases that match TRBD1. The DNA end is a closer match to TRBJ2-3, so the J assignment may be wrong. Per the germline V gene, CDR1 is SNHLY and CDR2 is FYNNEI. The length of the CDR3 is 15 residues. The CDR3 spells CASSEWETGASTQYF. The CDR3 coding sequence is TGTGCCAGCAGTGAATGGGAGACAGGGGCCTCTACCCAGTATTTT.

This chain uses TRBV7-2 with TRBJ2-5; a possible D gene is TRBD2 (5 bases). Germline assignment: CDR1 SGHTA and CDR2 FQGNSA. V lost 1 base and J lost 6, with 9 bases in between. The CDR3 sequence is 13 residues long. The CDR3 DNA follows: TGTGCCAGCAGCTTAGGAGGGTTAAAGACCCAGTACTTC. Residues: CASSLGGLKTQYF. Supplemented by reference TRBV7-2 and TRBJ2-5, the full variable domain reads GAGVSQSPSNKVTEKGKDVELRCDPISGHTALYWYRQSLGQGLEFLIYFQGNSAPDKSGLPSDRFSAERTGGSVSTLTIQRTQQEDSAVYLCASSLGGLKTQYFGPGTRLLVL.

This clonotype was seen many times. The chain joins TRBV3-1 to TRBJ2-7; unclear D gene. V dropped 0 bases and J dropped 3 bases, with 15 bases sitting between them. This CDR3 has 16 amino acids. From germline, CDR1 is LGHDT and CDR2 YNNKEL (reference sequence). Here the CDR3 reads CASSQDPPGGDYEQYF. In DNA, the CDR3 is TGTGCCAGCAGCCAAGATCCCCCCGGTGGGGACTACGAGCAGTACTTC.

The table lists this clonotype with a few counts. The rearrangement uses TRBV7-9 and TRBJ1-5; D is unresolved. The CDR3 contains 14 residues. Trimming left V 0 bases short and J 11 bases short, with 14 bases between. Germline CDR1 and CDR2: SEHNR and FQNEAQ (reference sequence). The CDR3 sequence is CASSLAEPTWAQHF. As DNA, the CDR3 is TGTGCCAGCAGCTTAGCCGAGCCTACTTGGGCCCAGCATTTT.

This clonotype was detected only a few times. J is TRBJ2-7 and V is TRBV24-1; D is ambiguous. The CDR3 spans 15 residues. CDR1 and CDR2 from the germline V gene are KGHDR and SFDVKD. V was pared by 3 bases and J by 0 bases, with 11 bases between. In DNA, the CDR3 is TGTGCCACCAGTGATAGGGCAGCTGACTCCTACGAGCAGTACGTC. Translating gives CATSDRAADSYEQYV.